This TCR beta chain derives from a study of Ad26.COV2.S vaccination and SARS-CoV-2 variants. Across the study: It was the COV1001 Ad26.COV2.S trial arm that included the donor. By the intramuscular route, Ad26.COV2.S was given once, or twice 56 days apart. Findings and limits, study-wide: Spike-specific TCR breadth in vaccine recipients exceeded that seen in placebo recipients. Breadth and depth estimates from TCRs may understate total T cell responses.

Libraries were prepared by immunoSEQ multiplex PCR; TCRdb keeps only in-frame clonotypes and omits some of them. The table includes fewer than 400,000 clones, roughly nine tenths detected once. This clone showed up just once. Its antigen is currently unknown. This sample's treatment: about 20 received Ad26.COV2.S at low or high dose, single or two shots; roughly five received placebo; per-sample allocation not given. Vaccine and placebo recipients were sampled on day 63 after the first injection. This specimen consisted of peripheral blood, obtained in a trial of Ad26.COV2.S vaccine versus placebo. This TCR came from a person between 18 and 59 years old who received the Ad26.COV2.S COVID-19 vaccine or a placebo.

The CDR3 DNA is TGTGCTAGTGGTCCCCCGGAAGGGCCCTACTATGGCTACACCTTC. Amino acid sequence: CASGPPEGPYYGYTF. The rearrangement joins TRBV12-5 to TRBJ1-2; D is ambiguous. V dropped 5 bases and J dropped 3 bases, with 16 bases sitting between them. The germline CDR1 and CDR2 sequences are LGHNT and FRNRAP. The CDR3 has 15 residues. The whole variable domain, filled in from reference TRBV12-5 and TRBJ1-2, reads DARVTQTPRHKVTEMGQEVTMRCQPILGHNTVFWYRQTMMQGLELLAYFRNRAPLDDSGMPKDRFSAEMPDATLATLKIQPSEPRDSAVYFCASGPPEGPYYGYTFGSGTRLTVV.